These 12 T cell receptor beta chains were sequenced from one sample in a study of OX40 agonist ivuxolimab in advanced cancers. Receptor amplification or capture employed the immunoSEQ multiplex PCR assay. TCRdb retrieved this table from immuneACCESS and kept in-frame rearrangements only. Not all clones are present; in checked studies, unresolved V genes account for under half, and no reason is known for the remainder. A total of 77,000 or so clones appear in this sample, around nine tenths of them only once. Of the sample, 0.4% to 0.55% is held by the ten largest clones. The sequences come from CD4+ or CD8+ T cells sorted from blood, collected in a trial of the OX40 agonist ivuxolimab. The receptors come from an adult with an advanced solid tumor such as melanoma, head and neck, liver or kidney cancer.

The rearrangement links TRBV7-9 to TRBJ2-7, with 9 nucleotides matching TRBD1. This CDR3 region has 15 residues. Unmatched junction bases numbered 13, after V lost 5 bases and J lost 8 bases. Germline V lookup: CDR1 SEHNR, CDR2 FQNEAQ (reference sequence). The chain's CDR3 is CASSTYRTGDSKQYF. The CDR3 coding sequence is TGTGCCAGCAGCACTTACAGGACAGGGGATTCGAAGCAGTACTTC.

This chain joins TRBV7-8 and TRBJ2-1; D tentatively reads TRBD1 or TRBD2 (5 bases each). CDR3 length equals 16 residues. Trimming pared 4 bases from V and 0 bases from J, leaving 13 bases between. Germline values: CDR1 SGHVS, CDR2 FQNEAQ. The CDR3 bases are TGTGCCAGCAGCTCCCTTGGGACCTCCTCCTACAATGAGCAGTTCTTC. This sequence encodes CASSSLGTSSYNEQFF.

The chain recombines TRBV18 with TRBJ2-1; D is undetermined. Germline CDR1 reads KGHSH; CDR2 reads LQKENI. Trimming removed 2 bases from V and 8 bases from J, with 19 bases in between. CDR3 length: 16 residues. CDR3 residues: CASSPNSGSPDDEQFF. The CDR3 nucleotides are TGTGCCAGCTCACCAAATTCAGGAAGTCCCGACGATGAGCAGTTCTTC.

The genes are TRBV30 and TRBJ1-2, with 10 bases lining up with TRBD1. V lost 2 bases, J lost 5 bases, and 8 bases stayed unmatched. This CDR3 comprises 15 residues. CDR1 is GTSNPN and CDR2 is SVGIG in the germline V gene (reference sequence). CDR3 amino acids: CAWSSPDRGLYGYTF. CDR3 DNA: TGTGCCTGGAGTTCTCCCGACAGGGGGCTATATGGCTACACCTTC.

The genes are TRBV2 and TRBJ1-2, with D uncertain. Germline V gene lookup returns CDR1 SNHLY and CDR2 FYNNEI. This CDR3 has 9 residues. The ends were cut back, 5 bases at V and 8 bases at J, with 3 bases in the middle. In DNA form, the CDR3 reads TGTGCCAGCAGTCCGGGCTACACCTTC. As protein: CASSPGYTF.

The table lists this clone with a count of one. The gene calls are TRBV6-5 and TRBJ1-5; the D is unclear. This CDR3 is 14 amino acids long. Germline assignment: CDR1 MNHEY and CDR2 SVGAGI. The V and J ends lost 6 bases and 11 bases respectively, with 20 bases between them. CDR3 residues: CASSRDPGPASQHF. As DNA, the CDR3 is TGTGCCAGCAGCCGCGACCCGGGTCCGGCATCCCAGCATTTT.

For the CDR3, the DNA is TGTGCCAGCAGCCCCCAGGGGGGCAACTATGGCTACACCTTC. The encoded protein is CASSPQGGNYGYTF. The V call is TRBV7-2, the J call TRBJ1-2, with 7 bases matching TRBD1. This CDR3 is built from 14 residues. The V gene end was trimmed by 5 bases and the J gene end by 2 bases; junction bases not matched to a gene: 5. Looked up from germline, CDR1 is SGHTA and CDR2 is FQGNSA.

This clone was seen a handful of times. The rearrangement joins TRBV19 to TRBJ1-2; 7 nucleotides agree with TRBD1. Germline trimming cut 4 bases from V and 0 bases from J; bases unmatched to any gene: 5. From germline, CDR1 is LNHDA and CDR2 SQIVND (reference sequence). The CDR3 consists of 15 residues. CDR3 in amino acids: CASSNPGTANYGYTF. For the CDR3, the DNA is TGTGCCAGTAGTAACCCAGGGACAGCTAACTATGGCTACACCTTC.

V is TRBV25-1 and J is TRBJ1-1, with a tentative D call TRBD1 (6 bases). CDR1 and CDR2 (germline): MGHDK, SYGVNS. This CDR3 contains 16 residues. V lost 3 bases and J lost 1, with 15 bases in between. CDR3 nucleotide sequence: TGTGCCAGCAGTGAGAGCCCGGGGGCGAGGAACACTGAAGCTTTCTTT. As protein: CASSESPGARNTEAFF.

The chain carries TRBV5-4 and TRBJ2-7; 7 bases match TRBD1. J gave up 2 bases and V 1 base, and 9 bases lay outside the gene matches. The germline CDR1 and CDR2 sequences are SGHNT and YYREEE (reference sequence). This CDR3 comprises 16 residues. The DNA of the CDR3 is TGTGCCAGCAGCTTGCTCGTCGGGACAGAGGCCTACGAGCAGTACTTC. This codes for CASSLLVGTEAYEQYF.

The V gene is TRBV29-1, the J gene TRBJ1-1; no firm D call. The CDR3 is 12 residues long. Germline CDR1 reads SQVTM; CDR2 reads ANQGSEA. Trimming removed 6 bases at V and 4 bases at J, with 12 bases between. Here the CDR3 reads CSVVRSVTEAFF. In DNA, the CDR3 is TGCAGCGTCGTAAGAAGTGTCACTGAAGCTTTCTTT. Full variable domain (missing parts from reference TRBV29-1 and TRBJ1-1): SAVISQKPSRDICQRGTSLTIQCQVDSQVTMMFWYRQQPGQSLTLIATANQGSEATYESGFVIDKFPISRPNLTFSTLTVSNMSPEDSSIYLCSVVRSVTEAFFGQGTRLTVV.

The rearrangement uses TRBV18 and TRBJ1-1, with D unclear. CDR3 length equals 12 residues. The germline gives CDR1 KGHSH, CDR2 LQKENI. V lost 4 bases and J lost 4, with 7 bases in between. CDR3 in DNA: TGTGCCAGCTCACTCACAAGCACTGAAGCTTTCTTT. As protein: CASSLTSTEAFF.